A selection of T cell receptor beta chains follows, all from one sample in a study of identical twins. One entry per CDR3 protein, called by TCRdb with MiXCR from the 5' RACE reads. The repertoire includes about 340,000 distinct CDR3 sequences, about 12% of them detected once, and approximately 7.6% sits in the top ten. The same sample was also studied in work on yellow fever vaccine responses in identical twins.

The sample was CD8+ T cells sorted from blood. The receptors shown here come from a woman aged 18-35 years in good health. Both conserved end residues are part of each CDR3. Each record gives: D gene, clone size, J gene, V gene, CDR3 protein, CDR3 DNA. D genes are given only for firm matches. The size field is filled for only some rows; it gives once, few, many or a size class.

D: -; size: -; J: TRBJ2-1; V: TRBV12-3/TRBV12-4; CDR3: CASSYTHNEQFF; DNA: TGTGCCAGCAGTTACACCCACAATGAGCAGTTCTTC
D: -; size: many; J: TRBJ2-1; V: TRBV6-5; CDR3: CASSYSAGGVVYYNEQFF; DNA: TGTGCCAGCAGTTACTCGGCCGGGGGTGTGGTTTACTACAATGAGCAGTTCTTC
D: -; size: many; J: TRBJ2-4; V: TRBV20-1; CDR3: CSATKYGAGKNIQYF; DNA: TGCAGTGCTACAAAGTACGGGGCTGGTAAAAACATTCAGTACTTC
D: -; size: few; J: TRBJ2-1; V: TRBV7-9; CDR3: CASSSLAASSNEQFF; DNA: TGTGCCAGCAGCTCATTAGCGGCATCCTCCAATGAGCAGTTCTTC
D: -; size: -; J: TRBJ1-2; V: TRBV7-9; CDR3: CASRQDVNSDYGYTF; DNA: TGTGCCAGCAGACAGGATGTTAACTCGGACTATGGCTACACCTTC
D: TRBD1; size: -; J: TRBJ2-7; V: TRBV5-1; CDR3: CASSTPGGAYEQYF; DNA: TGCGCCAGCAGCACTCCAGGGGGCGCCTACGAGCAGTACTTC
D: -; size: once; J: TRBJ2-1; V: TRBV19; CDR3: CASSIDRGVLINEQFF; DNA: TGTGCCAGTAGTATAGATAGAGGGGTTTTGATTAATGAGCAGTTCTTC
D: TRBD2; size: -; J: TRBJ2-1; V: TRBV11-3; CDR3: CASSPSGTINEQFF; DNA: TGTGCCAGCAGCCCCTCCGGGACTATAAATGAGCAGTTCTTC
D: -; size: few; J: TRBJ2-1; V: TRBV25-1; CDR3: CASSYHGGSYNEQFF; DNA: TGTGCCAGCAGTTATCACGGGGGTTCCTACAATGAGCAGTTCTTC
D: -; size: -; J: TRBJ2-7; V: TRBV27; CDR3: CASSTQRTVEQYF; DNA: TGTGCCAGCAGTACCCAACGGACAGTCGAGCAGTACTTC
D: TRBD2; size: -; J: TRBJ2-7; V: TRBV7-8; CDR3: CASSLLTGGPIEQYF; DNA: TGTGCCAGCAGCTTATTAACGGGAGGGCCGATAGAGCAGTACTTC
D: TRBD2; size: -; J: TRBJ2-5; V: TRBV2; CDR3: CASYGFGASGNQETQYF; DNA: TGTGCCAGCTACGGTTTTGGGGCTAGCGGGAATCAAGAGACCCAGTACTTC
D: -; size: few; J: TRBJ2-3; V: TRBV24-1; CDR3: CATSGRAGWADTQYF; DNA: TGTGCCACCAGTGGTCGGGCAGGGTGGGCAGATACGCAGTATTTT
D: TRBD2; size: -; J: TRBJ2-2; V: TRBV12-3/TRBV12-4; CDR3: CASGAGGNTEELFF; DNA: TGTGCCAGCGGAGCGGGAGGTAACACCGAGGAGCTGTTTTTT
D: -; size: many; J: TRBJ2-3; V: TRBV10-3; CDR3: CATSAEGTDTQYF; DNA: TGTGCCACCTCAGCGGAAGGCACAGATACGCAGTATTTT
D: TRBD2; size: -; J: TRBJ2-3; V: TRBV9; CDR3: CASSVGLAGNTDTQYF; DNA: TGTGCCAGCAGCGTAGGACTAGCGGGAAACACAGATACGCAGTATTTT